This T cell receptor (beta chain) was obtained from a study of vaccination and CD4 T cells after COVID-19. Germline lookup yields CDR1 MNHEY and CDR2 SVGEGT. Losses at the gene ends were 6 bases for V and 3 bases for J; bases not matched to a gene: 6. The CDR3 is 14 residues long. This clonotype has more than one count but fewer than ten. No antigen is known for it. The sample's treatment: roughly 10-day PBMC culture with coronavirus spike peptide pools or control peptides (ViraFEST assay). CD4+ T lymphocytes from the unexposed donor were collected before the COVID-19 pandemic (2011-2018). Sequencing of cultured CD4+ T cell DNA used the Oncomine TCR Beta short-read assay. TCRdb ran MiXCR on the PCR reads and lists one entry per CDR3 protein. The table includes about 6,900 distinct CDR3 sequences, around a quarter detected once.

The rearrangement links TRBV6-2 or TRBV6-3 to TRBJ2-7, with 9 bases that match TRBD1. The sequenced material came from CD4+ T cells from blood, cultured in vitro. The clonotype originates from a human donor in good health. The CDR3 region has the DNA TGTGCCAGCAGGAAACAGGGGGCCGACTACGAGCAGTACTTC. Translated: CASRKQGADYEQYF.